Listed below are T cell receptor beta chains from one sample, sequenced in a study of blood T cell repertoires in COVID-19. Profiled with immunoSEQ multiplex PCR; TCRdb holds only in-frame clones, not every one. The profile shows roughly 350,000 clones, around 86% of them singletons. The source material was peripheral blood. The receptor source for this set is a woman aged 50 to 60 with COVID-19, enrolled during active disease. CDR3s include the opening cysteine and the closing phenylalanine or tryptophan.

V gene	J gene	CDR3 protein
TRBV2	TRBJ1-1	CASSAGGVYTEAFF
TRBV10-2	TRBJ1-2	CARSSGTDDYGYTF
TRBV16	TRBJ1-6	CASSQSKTGTNSPLHF
TRBV19	TRBJ1-1	CASINRRASGNTEAFF
TRBV7-8	TRBJ2-4	CASSLGTPGGKNIQYF
TRBV3-1/TRBV3-2	TRBJ2-2	CASSQTGTPNTGELFF
TRBV11-3	TRBJ1-5	CASSDLGGGNQPQHF
TRBV27	TRBJ2-2	CASSRGWSTGELFF
TRBV27	TRBJ2-4	CASRGSKNIQYF
TRBV2	TRBJ1-2	CASSAGNYGYTF
TRBV4-1	TRBJ2-1	CASSQGLVGYNEQFF
TRBV24-1	TRBJ2-5	CATSDQGLAGAVETQYF
TRBV5-1	TRBJ2-3	CASSTARTASTDTQYF
TRBV19	TRBJ2-2	CASSILQGTGELFF
TRBV3-1/TRBV3-2	TRBJ2-7	CASSQEGWGREQYF
TRBV7-9	TRBJ2-1	CASSDSGRASYNEQFF
TRBV24-1	TRBJ2-1	CATSDPGLAGVNEQFF
TRBV24-1	TRBJ1-3	CATSDSPSPGTIYF
TRBV2	TRBJ2-3	CASSALKTGTDTQYF
TRBV4-3	TRBJ2-7	CASSQTSGNSYEQYF
TRBV5-1	TRBJ2-1	CASSLGLYNEQFF
TRBV7-9	TRBJ1-1	CASSQDRGVGEAFF
TRBV5-4	TRBJ2-5	CASSLPGRGRETQYF
TRBV4-1	TRBJ2-1	CASSQPFNEQFF
TRBV11-2	TRBJ2-7	CASSTFDEQYF
TRBV15	TRBJ1-1	CATSRAGGGTEAFF
TRBV10-3	TRBJ1-5	CAIANQKGLGTDWSNQPQHF
TRBV19	TRBJ2-7	CASSDPRGGRDEQYF